The 5 T cell receptor beta chains below all came from one sample that was sequenced in a study of T cell responses to AZD1222 COVID-19 vaccine. Only in-frame clones appear in the TCRdb table, and some are missing; sequencing was by immunoSEQ multiplex PCR. The table lists roughly 150,000 clones, around 93% of them singletons. The specimen comprised peripheral blood, sampled on day 0 of AZD1222 vaccination. These receptors came from an adult in good health.

The chain couples TRBV4-1 to TRBJ1-5; D may be TRBD1 (6 bases). V lost 1 base and J 6 bases, leaving 16 bases between the germline ends. Per germline, CDR1 MGHRA and CDR2 YSYEKL. The CDR3 loop spans 16 amino acids. The CDR3 DNA follows: TGCGCCAGCAGCCAAGTGGGGGCAGGTAGGTTTCAGCCCCAGCATTTT. Its translation is CASSQVGAGRFQPQHF.

This chain connects TRBV7-2 to TRBJ1-4; D not resolved. Trimming left V 5 bases short and J 3 bases short, with 22 bases between. This CDR3 is 18 amino acids long. Germline loops: CDR1 SGHTA, CDR2 FQGNSA. In DNA, the CDR3 is TGTGCCAGCAGCCCCGCCGGCCCTCTCAGGACCTCTAATGAAAAACTGTTTTTT. Protein sequence: CASSPAGPLRTSNEKLFF.

The chain joins TRBV5-5 to TRBJ2-7, with 7 positions matching TRBD2. V was pared by 2 bases and J by 2 bases, with 7 bases of the junction left unmatched. Germline CDR1 is SGHKS and CDR2 is YYEKEE (reference sequence). CDR3 length equals 15 residues. CDR3: CASSFGGDGTYEQYF. The CDR3 region has the DNA TGTGCCAGCAGCTTTGGGGGGGACGGAACCTACGAGCAGTACTTC.

The rearrangement links TRBV3-1 (or the pseudogene TRBV3-2) to TRBJ1-2, with unresolved D. The germline CDR1 and CDR2 sequences are LGHDT and YNNKEL (reference sequence). V was clipped by 1 base and J by 2 bases, with 5 bases between them. CDR3 length: 13 amino acids. In DNA, the CDR3 is TGTGCCAGCAGCCAAGCCCTCAACTATGGCTACACCTTC. Translated, it gives CASSQALNYGYTF.

V usage is TRBV3-1 (or the pseudogene TRBV3-2) and J usage is TRBJ1-1, with D unresolved. The CDR3 is 12 amino acids. The V gene's germline CDR1 is LGHDT and CDR2 YNNKEL (reference sequence). V was shortened by 3 bases and J by 10 bases, with 12 bases between the two germline ends. The CDR3 coding sequence is TGTGCCAGCAGCCAGGCACGTGCGGGAGCTTTCTTT. Amino acid sequence: CASSQARAGAFF.